In this sample, the clone carrying this T cell receptor beta chain turned up many times. V was cut by 6 bases and J by 1 base, with 11 bases left in between. The CDR3 sequence is 14 residues long. Germline V gives CDR1 MDHEN, CDR2 SYDVKM. These data come from a study of CD8+CD57+ T cells in acquired aplastic anemia. According to the study, genomic DNA was the template for TCR beta VDJ and CDR3 profiling. TCRdb passed the reads through MiXCR, listing each CDR3 protein once. The repertoire holds about 210,000 distinct CDR3 sequences, 60% to 65% seen once, with approximately 30% in the top ten. The sample consisted of sorted CD4+, CD8+, or CD8+CD57+ T cells (not recorded which) from PBMCs. This receptor was taken from a human donor in good health. This chain links TRBV28 with TRBJ2-3, with a tentative D call TRBD2 (6 bases). CDR3 nucleotides: TGTGCCAGCAGCCAATGGGGGGGCACAGATACGCAGTATTTT. Translating it yields CASSQWGGTDTQYF.